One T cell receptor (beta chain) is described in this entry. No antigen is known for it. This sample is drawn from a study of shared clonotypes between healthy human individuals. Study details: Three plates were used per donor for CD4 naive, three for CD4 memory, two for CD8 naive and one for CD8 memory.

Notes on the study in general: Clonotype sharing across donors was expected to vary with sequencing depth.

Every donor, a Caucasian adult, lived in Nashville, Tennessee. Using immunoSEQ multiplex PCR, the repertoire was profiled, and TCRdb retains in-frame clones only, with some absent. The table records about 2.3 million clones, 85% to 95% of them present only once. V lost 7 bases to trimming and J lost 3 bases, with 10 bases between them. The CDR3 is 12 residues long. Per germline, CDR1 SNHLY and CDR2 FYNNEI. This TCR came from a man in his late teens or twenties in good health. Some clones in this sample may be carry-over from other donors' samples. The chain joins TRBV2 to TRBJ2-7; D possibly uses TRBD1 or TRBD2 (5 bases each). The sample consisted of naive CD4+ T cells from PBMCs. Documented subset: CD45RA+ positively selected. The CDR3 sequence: CASMRGGYEQYF. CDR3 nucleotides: TGTGCCAGCATGAGGGGTGGCTACGAGCAGTACTTC.